This T cell receptor (beta chain) was captured in a study of blood T cell repertoires in COVID-19. Study-wide background: There were acute and convalescent COVID-19 samples, and they came from the United States, Italy and Spain. T cells, B-cell-depleted T cells, or PBMCs provided the cDNA or gDNA that served as material.

Assay used: immunoSEQ multiplex PCR; TCRdb lists only in-frame clones, some missing. This sample has 130,000 or so clones, with about 81% found just once. Trimming left V 7 bases short and J 2 bases short, with 14 bases between. This CDR3 is 14 amino acids long. Germline-derived CDR1 and CDR2 are LNHDA and SQIVND (reference sequence). Sequencing input: PBMCs or T cells enriched from blood (not recorded which). This sequence originates from a man aged 40-49 years with acute COVID-19. The chain employs TRBV19 and TRBJ1-1; perhaps TRBD1 as D (6 bases). CDR3: CASKAQGANTEAFF. CDR3 nucleotides: TGTGCCAGTAAGGCACAGGGTGCAAACACTGAAGCTTTCTTT.